The sequence of this T cell receptor beta chain was determined in a study of CD4 T cells in relation to SARS-CoV-2 and coronaviruses. Study details: The restricting HLA molecule for shared crossreactive spike epitopes was mapped. Study-wide results and limits: Crossreactive clones expanded significantly less to SARS-CoV-2 than monoreactive clones. According to naive versus memory sequencing, detected responses are memory recall, not newly primed.

Comment on this clone: Its antigen is not identified.

The germline V gene encodes CDR1 SGHRS and CDR2 YFSETQ. V was cut by 4 bases and J by 5 bases, with 15 bases left in between. The CDR3 loop spans 15 amino acids. CD4+ T cells from unexposed donors were obtained before the COVID-19 pandemic (2011-2018). Naive and memory CD4+ T cells came from enriched cryopreserved PBMCs. Produced via immunoSEQ multiplex PCR; TCRdb's table is partial and in-frame only. In the table there are about 59,000 clones, roughly 88% of which are singletons. The sample comprised memory CD4+ T cells from PBMCs. V and J are TRBV5-1 and TRBJ2-2; D is possibly TRBD2 (5 bases). The source of this sequence is a human donor in good health. The CDR3 DNA reads as TGCGCCAGCAGCCCGAACGAGGGTTCTACCGGGGAGCTGTTTTTT. It is translated as CASSPNEGSTGELFF.